This TCR beta chain was captured in a study of blood T cell repertoires in COVID-19. The overall study: The United States, Italy and Spain were the sources of the acute and convalescent COVID-19 samples. Nucleic acid was either cDNA or gDNA, and it came from T cells, B-cell-depleted T cells, or PBMCs.

Methods used by the authors: Amplification of reference gene primers was used by the study to estimate nucleated cell counts. TCRdb keeps only in-frame clones here, not all; method: immunoSEQ multiplex PCR. V, J and clone size are those of that table, while D and trimming were read from the DNA. Of under 200,000 clones in the sample, about 85% were seen once. It was during active infection that Seattle patients were enrolled and then longitudinally followed. The specimen was peripheral blood. The TCR sequence derives from a woman aged 45 to 65 with COVID-19, enrolled during active disease.

Here the CDR3 reads CASSHRETQETQYF. In nucleotides, the CDR3 is TGTGCCAGCAGCCATCGGGAAACCCAAGAGACCCAGTACTTC. This sequence joins TRBV3-1 (or the pseudogene TRBV3-2) and TRBJ2-5; D may be TRBD2 (5 bases). The CDR3 runs 14 residues. Trimming took off 3 bases at V and 1 base at J, with 9 bases between the two ends. Per germline, CDR1 LGHDT and CDR2 YNNKEL (reference sequence).